The next 8 T cell receptor beta chains were all read from a single sample in a study of T cell responses to AZD1222 COVID-19 vaccine. Method: immunoSEQ multiplex PCR; TCRdb's copy keeps in-frame clones and lacks some. The sample contains some 190,000 clones, 92% of which appear only once. The input for sequencing was peripheral blood, taken 28 days after the second AZD1222 dose. These receptors were taken from an adult who received the AZD1222 COVID-19 vaccine.

This clone was seen a single time. J is TRBJ2-7 and V is TRBV27, with 10 positions matching TRBD2. The CDR3 has 15 residues. Germline V gene lookup returns CDR1 MNHEY and CDR2 SMNVEV (reference sequence). V dropped 4 bases and J dropped 3; count of bases not matched to a gene: 6. The CDR3: CASSSLAGEDYEQYF. The CDR3 DNA sequence: TGTGCCAGCAGTTCGCTAGCGGGGGAGGACTACGAGCAGTACTTC.

The V and J genes are TRBV7-9 and TRBJ1-3; a possible D gene is TRBD1 (5 bases). This CDR3 region has 17 residues. The germline CDR1 and CDR2 sequences are SEHNR and FQNEAQ (reference sequence). With 2 bases removed from V and 4 bases from J, the gap between germline ends came to 18 bases. In nucleotides, the CDR3 is TGTGCCAGCAGCTTAAAATGGGTCGGGGGGTCCGGAAACACCATATATTTT. Translating gives CASSLKWVGGSGNTIYF. Combining the CDR3 with reference TRBV7-9 and TRBJ1-3 gives the whole variable domain DTGVSQNPRHKITKRGQNVTFRCDPISEHNRLYWYRQTLGQGPEFLTYFQNEAQLEKSRLLSDRFSAERPKGSFSTLEIQRTEQGDSAMYLCASSLKWVGGSGNTIYFGEGSWLTVV.

CDR3 DNA: TGCGCCAGCAGCCCCGGGCCGGGGAGACCCTCACCCCTCCACTTT. It encodes CASSPGPGRPSPLHF. The rearrangement joins TRBV4-1 to TRBJ1-6, with D unresolved. Trimming removed 4 bases at V and 10 bases at J, with 17 bases between. Looked up from germline, CDR1 is MGHRA and CDR2 is YSYEKL. This CDR3 contains 15 residues.

The CDR3 DNA reads TGCGCCAGCAGACGGATGGGGAACACTGAAGCTTTCTTT. Protein sequence: CASRRMGNTEAFF. This chain joins TRBV5-1 and TRBJ1-1; unclear D gene. CDR3 size: 13 residues. Per germline, CDR1 SGHRS and CDR2 YFSETQ. Trimming shortened V by 5 bases and J by 1 base, and 9 bases separated the two germline ends.

The chain joins TRBV30 to TRBJ1-3; the D gene is possibly TRBD1 (6 bases). CDR3 length: 14 residues. Germline lookup yields CDR1 GTSNPN and CDR2 SVGIG (reference sequence). V was clipped by 2 bases and J by 6 bases, with 14 bases between them. The CDR3 DNA follows: TGTGCCTGGAGTACAACAGGGACTGCAAACACCATATATTTT. Protein sequence: CAWSTTGTANTIYF.

The chain employs TRBV21-1 and TRBJ2-1. TRBV21-1 is a listed pseudogene. This CDR3 contains 18 residues. Here the CDR3 DNA reads TGTGCCAGCAGCAAAGCGGGTGCGCGTTTGAGCTCCTACAATGAGCAGTTCTTC. This encodes CASSKAGARLSSYNEQFF.

The chain uses TRBV5-1 and TRBJ1-4; no clear D gene. Germline V gives CDR1 SGHRS, CDR2 YFSETQ. The CDR3 runs to 15 residues. Trimming cost V 2 bases and J 8 bases, with 16 bases left between them. CDR3 in DNA: TGCGCCAGCAGCTTCACGGGCACCATGGGGGAAAAACTGTTTTTT. This sequence encodes CASSFTGTMGEKLFF.

V is TRBV7-9 and J is TRBJ1-1; D unresolved. V was trimmed by 5 bases and J by 0 bases, leaving 13 bases between them. CDR1 and CDR2 from the germline V gene are SEHNR and FQNEAQ (reference sequence). The CDR3 totals 15 residues. The CDR3 sequence: CASSPRADLNTEAFF. CDR3 in DNA: TGTGCCAGCAGCCCCCGGGCAGACTTGAACACTGAAGCTTTCTTT.